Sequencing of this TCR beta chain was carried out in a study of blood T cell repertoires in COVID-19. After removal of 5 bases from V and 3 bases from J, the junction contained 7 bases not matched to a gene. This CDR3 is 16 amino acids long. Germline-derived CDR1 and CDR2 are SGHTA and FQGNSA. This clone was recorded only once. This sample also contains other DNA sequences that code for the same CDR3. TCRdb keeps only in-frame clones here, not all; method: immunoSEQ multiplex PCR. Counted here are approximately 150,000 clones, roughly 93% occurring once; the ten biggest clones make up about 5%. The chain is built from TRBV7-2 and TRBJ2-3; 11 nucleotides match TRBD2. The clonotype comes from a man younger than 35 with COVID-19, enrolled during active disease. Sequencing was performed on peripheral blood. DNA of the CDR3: TGTGCCAGCAGCCCGAGGCTAGCGGGAGGTACAGATACGCAGTATTTT. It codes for CASSPRLAGGTDTQYF. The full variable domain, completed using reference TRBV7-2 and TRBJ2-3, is GAGVSQSPSNKVTEKGKDVELRCDPISGHTALYWYRQSLGQGLEFLIYFQGNSAPDKSGLPSDRFSAERTGGSVSTLTIQRTQQEDSAVYLCASSPRLAGGTDTQYFGPGTRLTVL.